The present entry profiles one T cell receptor (beta chain) with its context. Its antigen is not known. The record originates from a study of cytomegalovirus exposure and HLA in healthy donors. Study at large: Unique TCR beta sequences numbering fewer than 130 million came from 150 million to 200 million T cells in an earlier analysis. Findings and caveats of the study: Presence/absence analyses took donor sequencing depth as roughly uniform. When analyzed later, a missense DCLRE1C variant was found to be linked to TCR beta V- and J-gene trimming.

The CDR3 extends over 15 amino acids. With V trimmed by 4 bases and J by 5 bases, 7 bases remained unmatched. CDR1 LNHNV and CDR2 YYDKDF come from the germline V gene (reference sequence). Primers for the PCR totalled 60 Vbeta and 13 Jbeta. Some clones are missing from TCRdb's copy, which holds only in-frame ones; the method was immunoSEQ multiplex PCR. This table holds 130,000 or so clones, around nine tenths found once. The receptor's source is a woman younger than 45 in good health and CMV-seronegative. The chain carries TRBV15 and TRBJ2-5; 10 positions match TRBD2. The material sequenced was PBMCs. CDR3 DNA: TGTGCCACCAGCACGCTAGCGGGGGTGGCGGAGACCCAGTACTTC. Translating it yields CATSTLAGVAETQYF.